This is a list of T cell receptor beta chains from one sample in a study of identical twins. TCRdb reanalysed the 5' RACE reads using MiXCR and keeps one entry per CDR3 protein. The sample includes around 530,000 distinct CDR3 sequences, approximately 16% seen only once; the top ten take 0.35% to 0.45%. This sample also appeared in a second study, on yellow fever vaccine responses in identical twins.

The specimen was CD4+ T cells sorted from blood. These receptors all come from a woman aged 18-29 years in good health. Both conserved end residues are part of each CDR3. The order of the fields is J gene, V gene, CDR3 length, clone size, D gene, CDR3 protein, CDR3 DNA. D genes are given only for firm matches. Size is stated for part of the rows, as once, few or many counts, or as a class when the clone is expanded.

TRBJ2-3 TRBV27 15 - TRBD2 CASGLSRLAGDTQYF TGTGCCAGTGGCCTCTCTCGGCTAGCGGGGGATACGCAGTATTTT
TRBJ2-1 TRBV5-1 16 few TRBD2 CASSPLLAGIYNEQFF TGCGCCAGCAGCCCCCTTCTAGCGGGGATATACAATGAGCAGTTCTTC
TRBJ2-3 TRBV7-2 18 - TRBD2 CASSFSLAGFIGADTQYF TGTGCCAGCAGCTTTAGCCTAGCGGGATTCATTGGAGCAGATACGCAGTATTTT
TRBJ2-3 TRBV12-3/TRBV12-4 16 few - CASSSPMRDPTDTQYF TGTGCCAGCAGTTCCCCAATGCGAGACCCTACAGATACGCAGTATTTT
TRBJ2-1 TRBV7-9 16 few TRBD1 CASSLETGGSYNEQFF TGTGCCAGCAGCTTAGAAACAGGGGGAAGCTACAATGAGCAGTTCTTC
TRBJ2-7 TRBV5-5 14 - - CASSLGNREYEQYF TGTGCCAGCAGCTTAGGTAACAGGGAGTACGAGCAGTACTTC
TRBJ2-1 TRBV7-9 15 few TRBD2 CASSPPSGGNNEQFF TGTGCCAGCAGCCCTCCTAGCGGGGGAAACAATGAGCAGTTCTTC
TRBJ2-2 TRBV5-5 15 - - CASSIALRGSGELFF TGTGCCAGCAGCATAGCTTTGAGAGGAAGCGGGGAGCTGTTTTTT
TRBJ2-3 TRBV7-9 17 - - CASSLPRTRSEVDTQYF TGTGCCAGCAGCTTGCCTAGGACGAGGTCGGAGGTGGATACACAGTATTTT
TRBJ1-4 TRBV20-1 15 - TRBD1 CSARLTGATNEKLFF TGCAGTGCTAGGCTTACAGGGGCAACTAATGAAAAACTGTTTTTT
TRBJ1-2 TRBV28 16 few - CASSFGVGRTFYGYTF TGTGCCAGCAGTTTTGGGGTCGGACGGACTTTCTATGGCTACACCTTC
TRBJ2-7 TRBV25-1 13 - - CASSVPGVNEQYF TGTGCCAGCAGTGTCCCAGGGGTTAACGAGCAGTACTTC
TRBJ2-1 TRBV5-1 16 - TRBD2 CASSLAGGGGYNEQFF TGCGCCAGCAGCTTGGCGGGCGGGGGTGGCTACAATGAGCAGTTCTTC
TRBJ2-3 TRBV29-1 17 many - CSVEGVVGRISTDTQYF TGCAGCGTTGAAGGAGTTGTGGGGCGCATTAGCACAGATACGCAGTATTTT
TRBJ2-1 TRBV7-2 13 few - CASSLRPAAEQFF TGTGCCAGCAGCTTAAGGCCAGCGGCTGAGCAGTTCTTC
TRBJ2-5 TRBV12-3/TRBV12-4 14 few - CASSFLGRAETQYF TGTGCCAGTAGTTTCTTGGGGAGAGCGGAGACCCAGTACTTC
TRBJ1-2 TRBV28 14 - TRBD1 CASSFGTGVYGYTF TGTGCCAGCAGTTTCGGGACAGGGGTCTATGGCTACACCTTC
TRBJ1-1 TRBV19 15 few - CASSAAGHLNTEAFF TGTGCCAGTAGTGCGGCGGGCCACTTGAACACTGAAGCTTTCTTT
TRBJ2-5 TRBV29-1 10 few - CSVALETQYF TGCAGCGTCGCACTAGAGACCCAGTACTTC
TRBJ2-1 TRBV5-1 20 few TRBD2 CASSPWGLAGMWVSYNEQFF TGCGCCAGCAGCCCCTGGGGGCTAGCGGGCATGTGGGTTTCCTACAATGAGCAGTTCTTC
TRBJ2-3 TRBV7-8 14 - - CASSLVSGSDTQYF TGTGCCAGCAGCTTAGTTTCGGGTTCAGATACGCAGTATTTT
TRBJ2-1 TRBV4-1 15 few TRBD1 CASSQTGTAYNEQFF TGCGCCAGCAGCCAGACCGGGACAGCCTACAATGAGCAGTTCTTC
TRBJ2-7 TRBV5-1 13 - - CASSLDGVGEEYF TGCGCCAGCAGCTTGGATGGGGTGGGGGAGGAGTACTTC
TRBJ2-4 TRBV11-2 14 few - CASSLVVRANIQYF TGTGCCAGCAGCTTAGTTGTTCGCGCGAACATTCAGTACTTC
TRBJ2-1 TRBV11-2 12 few - CASSLMSDEQFF TGTGCCAGCAGCTTAATGTCCGATGAGCAGTTCTTC
TRBJ2-5 TRBV10-3 16 - - CAISESSSGFQETQYF TGTGCCATCAGTGAGTCGTCGTCAGGATTTCAAGAGACCCAGTACTTC
TRBJ2-1 TRBV20-1 14 - TRBD2 CSARGLAGEIEQFF TGCAGTGCTAGAGGACTAGCGGGAGAGATAGAGCAGTTCTTC
TRBJ1-6 TRBV20-1 13 few TRBD1 CSATGGQLAPLHF TGCAGTGCTACAGGGGGCCAGTTGGCACCCCTCCACTTT
TRBJ1-3 TRBV20-1 13 few TRBD1 CSAMTGTGNTIYF TGCAGTGCCATGACAGGGACTGGAAACACCATATATTTT
TRBJ2-1 TRBV2 14 few TRBD2 CASRASGSSDEQFF TGTGCCAGCAGGGCTAGCGGGAGTTCGGATGAGCAGTTCTTC
TRBJ2-5 TRBV18 12 few - CASSPEPETQYF TGTGCCAGCTCACCGGAGCCAGAGACCCAGTACTTC
TRBJ1-1 TRBV7-9 16 - - CASSLVRAGLNTEAFF TGTGCCAGCAGCTTAGTTCGGGCAGGGTTGAACACTGAAGCTTTCTTT
TRBJ2-7 TRBV12-3/TRBV12-4 12 many - CASSHMSYEQYF TGTGCCAGCAGTCATATGTCCTACGAGCAGTACTTC
TRBJ2-1 TRBV11-2 20 - - CASSLFGMLVPFLPTSEQFF TGTGCCAGCAGCTTATTCGGAATGTTGGTACCATTCCTCCCTACCAGTGAGCAGTTCTTC
TRBJ2-1 TRBV29-1 13 many - CSTAESSYNEQFF TGCAGCACTGCGGAGAGCTCCTACAATGAGCAGTTCTTC
TRBJ2-3 TRBV12-5 20 - TRBD2 CASGLATDPRASGSGDTQYF TGTGCTAGTGGTTTGGCAACCGACCCCCGGGCTAGCGGGTCAGGAGATACGCAGTATTTT
TRBJ2-2 TRBV3-1 12 - - CASQSGAGELFF TGTGCCAGCCAGAGTGGAGCCGGGGAGCTGTTTTTT
TRBJ2-1 TRBV5-1 17 - - CASSLALGGRYYNEQFF TGCGCCAGCAGCTTGGCCCTTGGGGGTAGGTACTACAATGAGCAGTTCTTC
TRBJ1-1 TRBV6-5 16 - - CASSYSYGPMNTEAFF TGTGCCAGCAGTTACTCGTACGGGCCCATGAACACTGAAGCTTTCTTT
TRBJ2-3 TRBV2 13 few - CASSEAGLNTQYF TGTGCCAGCAGTGAGGCAGGGTTGAATACGCAGTATTTT
TRBJ2-1 TRBV20-1 12 few - CSARGPNDEQFF TGCAGTGCTAGAGGGCCGAACGATGAGCAGTTCTTC
TRBJ2-7 TRBV20-1 13 - - CSARTPPRDEQYF TGCAGTGCTAGAACTCCGCCCCGGGACGAGCAGTACTTC
TRBJ1-4 TRBV12-3/TRBV12-4 15 many TRBD1 CASSPGGQSNEKLFF TGTGCCAGCAGTCCCGGGGGACAGTCTAATGAAAAACTGTTTTTT
TRBJ2-7 TRBV29-1 14 - TRBD1 CSVDGTESSYEQYF TGCAGCGTTGATGGGACAGAGAGCTCCTACGAGCAGTACTTC
TRBJ2-7 TRBV5-1 14 - - CASSLKDFSYEQYF TGCGCCAGCAGCCTGAAGGATTTCTCCTACGAGCAGTACTTC
TRBJ2-1 TRBV28 19 - TRBD2 CATLSMGLAGWGSYNEQFF TGTGCCACGCTGTCTATGGGGTTAGCGGGGTGGGGCTCCTACAATGAGCAGTTCTTC
TRBJ1-2 TRBV7-2 15 few - CASSPTDPRLYGYTF TGTGCCAGCAGCCCGACGGACCCTCGCCTCTATGGCTACACCTTC
TRBJ2-1 TRBV5-6 16 - TRBD1 CASSPDTGRGNNEQFF TGTGCCAGCAGCCCTGACACAGGCAGGGGGAACAATGAGCAGTTCTTC
TRBJ2-3 TRBV7-9 17 - TRBD2 CASSLTGPSGSTDTQYF TGTGCCAGCAGCTTAACCGGGCCTAGCGGTAGCACAGATACGCAGTATTTT
TRBJ2-1 TRBV7-8 16 - TRBD2 CASSGREAGFYNEQFF TGTGCCAGCAGCGGACGGGAGGCGGGATTTTACAATGAGCAGTTCTTC
TRBJ2-1 TRBV3-1 18 - TRBD2 CASSQGLAGVGSYNEQFF TGTGCCAGCAGCCAAGGTCTAGCGGGAGTAGGCTCCTACAATGAGCAGTTCTTC
TRBJ2-7 TRBV4-2 19 - TRBD2 CASSQDSSSGAIVSYEQYF TGTGCCAGCAGCCAAGATAGCTCTAGCGGGGCGATCGTCTCCTACGAGCAGTACTTC